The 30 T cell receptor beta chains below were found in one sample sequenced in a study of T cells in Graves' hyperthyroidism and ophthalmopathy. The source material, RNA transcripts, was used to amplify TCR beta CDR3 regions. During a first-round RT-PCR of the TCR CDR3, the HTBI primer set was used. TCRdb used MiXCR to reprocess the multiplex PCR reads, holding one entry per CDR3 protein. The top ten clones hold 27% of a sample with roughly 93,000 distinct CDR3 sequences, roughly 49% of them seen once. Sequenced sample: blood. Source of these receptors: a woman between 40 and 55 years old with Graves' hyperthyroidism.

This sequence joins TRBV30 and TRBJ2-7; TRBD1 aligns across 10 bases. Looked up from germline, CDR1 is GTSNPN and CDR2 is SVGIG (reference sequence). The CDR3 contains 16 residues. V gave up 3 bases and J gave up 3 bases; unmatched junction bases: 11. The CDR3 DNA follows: TGTGCCTGGAGCCGGGACAGGGGAATGTGTGGCTACGAGCAGTACTTC. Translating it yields CAWSRDRGMCGYEQYF.

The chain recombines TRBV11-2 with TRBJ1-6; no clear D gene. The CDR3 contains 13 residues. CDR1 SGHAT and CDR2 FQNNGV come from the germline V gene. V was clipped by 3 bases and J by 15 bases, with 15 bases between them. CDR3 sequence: CASSLTIKMDLHF. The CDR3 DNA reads TGTGCCAGCAGCTTGACGATTAAAATGGACCTCCACTTT.

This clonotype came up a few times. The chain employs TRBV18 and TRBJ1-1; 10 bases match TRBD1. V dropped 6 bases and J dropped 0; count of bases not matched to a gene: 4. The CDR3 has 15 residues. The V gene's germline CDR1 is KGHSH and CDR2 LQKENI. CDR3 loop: CASSWDRGMNTEAFF. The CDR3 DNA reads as TGTGCCAGCTCCTGGGACAGGGGTATGAACACTGAAGCTTTCTTT.

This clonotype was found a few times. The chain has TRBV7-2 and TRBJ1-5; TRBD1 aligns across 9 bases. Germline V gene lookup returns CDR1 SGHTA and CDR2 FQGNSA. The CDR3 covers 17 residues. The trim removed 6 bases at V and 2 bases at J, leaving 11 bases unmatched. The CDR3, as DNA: TGTGCCAGCAGTTCCGGGACAGGGTATGGGGGCAATCAGCCCCAGCATTTT. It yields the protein CASSSGTGYGGNQPQHF.

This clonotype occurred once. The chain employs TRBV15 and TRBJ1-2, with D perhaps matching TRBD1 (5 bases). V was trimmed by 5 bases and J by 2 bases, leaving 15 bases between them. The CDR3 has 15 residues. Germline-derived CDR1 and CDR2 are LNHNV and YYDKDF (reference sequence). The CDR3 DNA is TGTGCCACCAGCGTCAACCAGGGACTCAACTATGGCTACACCTTC. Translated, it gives CATSVNQGLNYGYTF.

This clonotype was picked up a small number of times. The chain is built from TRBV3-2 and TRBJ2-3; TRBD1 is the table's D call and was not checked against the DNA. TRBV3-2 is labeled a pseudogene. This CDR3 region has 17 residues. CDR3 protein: CASSQDRDRARADTQYF. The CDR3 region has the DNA TGTGCCAGCAGCCAAGACCGTGACAGGGCGAGGGCAGATACGCAGTATTTT.

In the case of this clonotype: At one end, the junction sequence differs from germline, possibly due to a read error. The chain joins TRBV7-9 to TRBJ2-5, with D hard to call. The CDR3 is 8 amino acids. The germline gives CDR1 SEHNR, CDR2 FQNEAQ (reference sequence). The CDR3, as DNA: TGTGCCAGCAGCTTGATGGGGTTC. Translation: CASSLMGF. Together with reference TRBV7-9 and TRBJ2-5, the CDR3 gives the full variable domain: DTGVSQNPRHKITKRGQNVTFRCDPISEHNRLYWYRQTLGQGPEFLTYFQNEAQLEKSRLLSDRFSAERPKGSFSTLEIQRTEQGDSAMYLCASSLMGFGPGTRLLVL.

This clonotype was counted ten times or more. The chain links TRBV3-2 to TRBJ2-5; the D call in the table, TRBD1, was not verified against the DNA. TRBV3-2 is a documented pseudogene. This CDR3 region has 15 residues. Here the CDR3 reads CASSQGPGQLETQYF. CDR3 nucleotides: TGTGCCAGCAGCCAAGGTCCGGGACAGTTAGAGACCCAGTACTTC.

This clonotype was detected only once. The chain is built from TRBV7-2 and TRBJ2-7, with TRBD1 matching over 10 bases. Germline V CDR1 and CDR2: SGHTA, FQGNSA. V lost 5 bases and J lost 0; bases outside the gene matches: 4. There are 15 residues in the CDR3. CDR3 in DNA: TGTGCCAGCAGCATGGGACAGGGGAGCTCCTACGAGCAGTACTTC. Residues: CASSMGQGSSYEQYF.

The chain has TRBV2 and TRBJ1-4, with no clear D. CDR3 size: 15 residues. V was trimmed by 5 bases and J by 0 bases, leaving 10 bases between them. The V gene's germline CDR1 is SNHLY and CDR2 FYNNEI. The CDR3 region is CASSFRHSTNEKLFF. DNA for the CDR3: TGTGCCAGCAGTTTCAGACACTCAACTAATGAAAAACTGTTTTTT.

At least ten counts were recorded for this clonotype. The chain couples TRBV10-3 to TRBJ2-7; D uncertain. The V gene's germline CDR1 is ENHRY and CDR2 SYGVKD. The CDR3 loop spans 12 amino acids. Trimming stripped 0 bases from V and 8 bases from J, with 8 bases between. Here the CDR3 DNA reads TGTGCCATCAGTGAGTCTTACCCCCAGCAGTACTTC. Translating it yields CAISESYPQQYF.

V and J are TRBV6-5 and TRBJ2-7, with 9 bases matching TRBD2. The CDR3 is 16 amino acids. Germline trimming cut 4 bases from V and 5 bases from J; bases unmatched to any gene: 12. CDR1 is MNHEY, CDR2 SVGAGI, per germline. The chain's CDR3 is CASSCSLGSGSHEQYF. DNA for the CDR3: TGTGCCAGCAGTTGCTCGCTTGGTAGCGGGAGCCACGAGCAGTACTTC.

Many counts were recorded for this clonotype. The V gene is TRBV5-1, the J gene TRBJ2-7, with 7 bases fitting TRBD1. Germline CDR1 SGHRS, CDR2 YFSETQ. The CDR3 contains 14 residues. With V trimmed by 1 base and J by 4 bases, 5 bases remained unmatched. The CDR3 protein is CASSLLGTAYEQYF. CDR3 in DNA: TGCGCCAGCAGCTTGTTGGGGACAGCATACGAGCAGTACTTC.

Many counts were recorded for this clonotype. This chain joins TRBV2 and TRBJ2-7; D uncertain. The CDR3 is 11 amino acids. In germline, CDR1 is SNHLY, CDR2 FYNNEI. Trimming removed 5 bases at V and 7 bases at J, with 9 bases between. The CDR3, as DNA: TGTGCCAGCAGTCCCCGTTGGGAGCAGTACTTC. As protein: CASSPRWEQYF.

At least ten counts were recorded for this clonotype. The CDR3 sequence: CSARQAYAGNTIYF. Written as DNA, the CDR3 is TGCAGTGCTAGACAGGCATATGCTGGAAACACCATATATTTT. The chain recombines TRBV20-1 with TRBJ1-3, with D unclear. CDR1 DFQATT and CDR2 SNEGSKA come from the germline V gene (reference sequence). There are 14 residues in the CDR3. V was clipped by 2 bases and J by 2 bases, with 10 bases between them.

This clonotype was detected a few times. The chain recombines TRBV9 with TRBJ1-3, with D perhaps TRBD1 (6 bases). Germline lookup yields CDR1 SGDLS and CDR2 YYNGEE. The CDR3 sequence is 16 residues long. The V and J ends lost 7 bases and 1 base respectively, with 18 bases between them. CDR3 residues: CASSPSGGRSGNTIYF. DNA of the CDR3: TGTGCCAGCTCCCCCTCGGGGGGCCGTTCTGGAAACACCATATATTTT.

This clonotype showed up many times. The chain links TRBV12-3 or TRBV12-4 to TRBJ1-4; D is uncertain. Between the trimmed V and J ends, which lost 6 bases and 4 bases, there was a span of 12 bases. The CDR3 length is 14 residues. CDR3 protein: CASSHGSSNEKLFF. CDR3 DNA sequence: TGTGCCAGCAGCCATGGGTCGAGTAATGAAAAACTGTTTTTT.

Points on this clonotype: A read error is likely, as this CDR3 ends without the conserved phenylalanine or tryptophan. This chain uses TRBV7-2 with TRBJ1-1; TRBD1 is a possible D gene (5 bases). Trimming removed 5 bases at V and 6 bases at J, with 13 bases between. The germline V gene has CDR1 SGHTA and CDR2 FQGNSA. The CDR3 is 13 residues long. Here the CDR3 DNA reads TGTGCCAGCAGCGTAGAAGGGGTCCCTGAAGCTTTCCTT. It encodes CASSVEGVPEAFL.

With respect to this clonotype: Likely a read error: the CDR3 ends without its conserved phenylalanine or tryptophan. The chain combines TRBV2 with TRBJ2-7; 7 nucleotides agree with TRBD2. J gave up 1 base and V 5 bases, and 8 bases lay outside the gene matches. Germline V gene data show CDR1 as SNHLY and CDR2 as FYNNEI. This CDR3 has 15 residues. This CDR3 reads CASSPLGRTSYEQYL. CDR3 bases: TGTGCCAGCAGTCCTCTCGGGAGGACATCCTACGAGCAGTACCTC.

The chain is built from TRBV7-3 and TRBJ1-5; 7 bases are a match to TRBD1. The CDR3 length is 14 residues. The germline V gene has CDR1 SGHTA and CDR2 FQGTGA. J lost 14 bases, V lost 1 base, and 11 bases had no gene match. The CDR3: CASSLIGEGGTEHF. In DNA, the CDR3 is TGTGCCAGCAGCTTAATAGGGGAAGGGGGGACAGAGCATTTT.

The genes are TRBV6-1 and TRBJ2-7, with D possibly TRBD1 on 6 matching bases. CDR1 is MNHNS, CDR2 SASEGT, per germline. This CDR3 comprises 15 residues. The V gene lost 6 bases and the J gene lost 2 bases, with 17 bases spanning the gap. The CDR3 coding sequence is TGTGCCAGCAGCGCAACAGGGATCGTGACCTACGAGCAGTACTTC. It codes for CASSATGIVTYEQYF.

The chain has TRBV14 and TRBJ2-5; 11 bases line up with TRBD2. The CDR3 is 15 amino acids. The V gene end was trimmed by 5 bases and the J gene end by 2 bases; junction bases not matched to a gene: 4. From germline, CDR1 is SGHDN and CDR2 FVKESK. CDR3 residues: CASSLRLAGQETQYF. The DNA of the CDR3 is TGTGCCAGCAGCTTGCGACTAGCGGGACAAGAGACCCAGTACTTC.

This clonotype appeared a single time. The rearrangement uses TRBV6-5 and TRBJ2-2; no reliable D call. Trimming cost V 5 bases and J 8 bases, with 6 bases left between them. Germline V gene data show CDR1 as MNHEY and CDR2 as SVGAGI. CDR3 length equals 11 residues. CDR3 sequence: CASSLHGELFF. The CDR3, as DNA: TGTGCCAGCAGTCTCCATGGGGAGCTGTTTTTT.

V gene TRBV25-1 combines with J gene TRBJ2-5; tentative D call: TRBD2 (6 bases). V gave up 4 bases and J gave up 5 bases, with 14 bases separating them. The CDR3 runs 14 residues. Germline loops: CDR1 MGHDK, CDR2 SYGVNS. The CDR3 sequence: CASSAHGGRETQYF. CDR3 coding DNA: TGTGCCAGCAGTGCTCATGGGGGGAGGGAGACCCAGTACTTC.

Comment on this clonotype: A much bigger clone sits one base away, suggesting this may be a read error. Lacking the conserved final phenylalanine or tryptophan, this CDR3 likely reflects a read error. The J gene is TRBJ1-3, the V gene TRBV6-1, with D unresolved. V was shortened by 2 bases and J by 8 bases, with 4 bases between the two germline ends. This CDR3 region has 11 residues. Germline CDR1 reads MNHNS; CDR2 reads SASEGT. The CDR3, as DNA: TGTGCCAGCAGTGAATTTTACACCATATATTCT. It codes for CASSEFYTIYS.

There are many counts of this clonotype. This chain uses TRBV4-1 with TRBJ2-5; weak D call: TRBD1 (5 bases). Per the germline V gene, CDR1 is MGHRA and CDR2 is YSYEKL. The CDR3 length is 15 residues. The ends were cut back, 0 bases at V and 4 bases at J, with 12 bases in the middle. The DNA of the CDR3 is TGCGCCAGCAGCCAAGAAAGAGTAACAGGAGAGACCCAGTACTTC. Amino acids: CASSQERVTGETQYF.

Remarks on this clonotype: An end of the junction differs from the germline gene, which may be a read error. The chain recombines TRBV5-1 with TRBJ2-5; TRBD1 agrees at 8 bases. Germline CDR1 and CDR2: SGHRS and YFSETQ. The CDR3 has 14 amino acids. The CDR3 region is CASRYGQGGETQYF. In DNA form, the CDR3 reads TGTGCCAGCAGATACGGACAGGGTGGGGAGACCCAGTACTTC.

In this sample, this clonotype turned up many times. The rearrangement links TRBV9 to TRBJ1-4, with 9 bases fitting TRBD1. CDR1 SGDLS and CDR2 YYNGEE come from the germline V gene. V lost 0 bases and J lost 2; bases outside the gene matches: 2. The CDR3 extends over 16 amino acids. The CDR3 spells CASSVGTGGTNEKLFF. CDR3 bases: TGTGCCAGCAGCGTAGGAACAGGGGGCACTAATGAAAAACTGTTTTTT. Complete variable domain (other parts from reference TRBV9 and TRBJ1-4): DSGVTQTPKHLITATGQRVTLRCSPRSGDLSVYWYQQSLDQGLQFLIQYYNGEERAKGNILERFSAQQFPDLHSELNLSSLELGDSALYFCASSVGTGGTNEKLFFGSGTQLSVL.

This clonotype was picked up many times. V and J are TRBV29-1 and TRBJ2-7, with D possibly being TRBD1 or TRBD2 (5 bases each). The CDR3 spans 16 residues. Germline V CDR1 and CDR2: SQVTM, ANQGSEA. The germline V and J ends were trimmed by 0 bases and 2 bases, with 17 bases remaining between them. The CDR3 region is CSVEDGRDGHPYEQYF. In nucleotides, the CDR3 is TGCAGCGTTGAAGACGGTCGGGACGGTCATCCCTACGAGCAGTACTTC.

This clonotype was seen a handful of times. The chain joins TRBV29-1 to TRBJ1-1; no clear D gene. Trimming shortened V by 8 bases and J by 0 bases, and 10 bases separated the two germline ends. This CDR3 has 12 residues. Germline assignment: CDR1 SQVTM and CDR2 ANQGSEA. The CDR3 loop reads CSPPWVNTEAFF. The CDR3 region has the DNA TGCAGCCCCCCGTGGGTGAACACTGAAGCTTTCTTT.